This T cell receptor (beta chain) was observed in a study of cytomegalovirus exposure and HLA in healthy donors. Sequencing used immunoSEQ multiplex PCR; TCRdb keeps in-frame clones, though not all of them. Among around 100,000 clones listed, roughly 94% were seen once. Trimming left V 5 bases short and J 0 bases short, with 13 bases between. Germline V gene lookup returns CDR1 SGHAT and CDR2 FQDESV (reference sequence). The CDR3 is 16 amino acids. The receptor was isolated from a woman in her late teens or twenties in good health and CMV-seronegative. The sequenced material came from PBMCs. This chain joins TRBV11-1 and TRBJ2-2; no definite D call. The DNA of the CDR3 is TGTGCCAGCAGCCCGACAACCGTAACGAACACCGGGGAGCTGTTTTTT. Translation gives CASSPTTVTNTGELFF.